A selection of T cell receptor beta chains follows, all from one sample in a study of CD8+ T cells in alopecia areata. Assay: immunoSEQ multiplex PCR; the TCRdb copy retains only in-frame clones and omits some. The table records about 140,000 clones, around 51% of them present only once. Sequenced material: CD4+ T cells sorted from blood, taken at week 0. These receptors originate from a human donor with alopecia areata. Each CDR3 is given with its conserved first and last residue. The D gene is left open where the match is weak. Clone size is given for some rows only: seen once, a few or many times, or a class if the clone is expanded.

d_gene	abundance	v_gene	j_gene	CDR3nt	CDR3aa
TRBD2	many	TRBV7-2	TRBJ2-7	TGTGCCAGCAGCTCCGCGACTAGCGGGCAGGCCTACGAGCAGTACTTC	CASSSATSGQAYEQYF
NA	NA	TRBV29-1	TRBJ2-5	TGCAGCGTTGAGGAGAGGGAAGACCAGTACTTC	CSVEEREDQYF
NA	NA	TRBV29-1	TRBJ2-1	TGCAGCGTTGCAGTACGGGAGCCCACCTACAATGAGCAGTTCTTC	CSVAVREPTYNEQFF
NA	NA	TRBV7-9	TRBJ2-7	TGTGCCAGCAGCTCGTCAGGCGTACAGGGGCAGTACTTC	CASSSSGVQGQYF
TRBD2	NA	TRBV6-5	TRBJ2-5	TGTGCCACCCGGACTAGCGGACAAGAGACCCAGTACTTC	CATRTSGQETQYF
NA	NA	TRBV7-3	TRBJ2-7	TGTGCCAGCAGCGAGGAACCTCAGCAGTACTTC	CASSEEPQQYF
NA	NA	TRBV5-1	TRBJ1-1	TGCGCCAGCAGCACAACAGCACTGAACACTGAAGCTTTCTTT	CASSTTALNTEAFF
TRBD2	few	TRBV5-1	TRBJ2-2	TGCGCCAGCAGCTTGCAGACTAGCCCCGGGGAGCTGTTTTTT	CASSLQTSPGELFF
TRBD1	NA	TRBV29-1	TRBJ1-5	TGCAGCGGCGGACAGGGGCGGGATCAGCCCCAGCATTTT	CSGGQGRDQPQHF
NA	NA	TRBV20-1	TRBJ2-5	TGCAGTGTTGCACCACGGGAGACCCAGTACTTC	CSVAPRETQYF
NA	NA	TRBV28	TRBJ2-5	TGTGCCACCAAAGAAGAGACCCAGTACTTC	CATKEETQYF